This note documents a single TCR beta chain sequence. V shed 3 bases, J shed 4 bases, and the junction held 4 bases outside the gene matches. The CDR3 length is 16 residues. CDR1 and CDR2 from the germline V gene are KGHDR and SFDVKD. The source of the sample is a study of blood T cell repertoires in COVID-19. Study summary: Sites across the United States, Italy and Spain contributed samples from acute and convalescent COVID-19. Sources were T cells, B-cell-depleted T cells, or PBMCs; the material itself was cDNA or gDNA.

Original handling: Amplification from reference gene primers served as the basis for estimated nucleated cell counts. Using immunoSEQ multiplex PCR, the repertoire was profiled, and TCRdb retains in-frame clones only, with some absent. The V and J calls and clone size come from that table; D and trimming were worked out from the DNA. The sample yields about 200,000 clones, about nine tenths seen once. J is TRBJ2-5 and V is TRBV24-1; 13 positions agree with TRBD2. Sequences were obtained from peripheral blood. The clonotype comes from a man aged 60 to 75 who had recovered from COVID-19. Written as DNA, the CDR3 is TGTGCCACCAGTGATCCGACTAGCGGGAGGCTAGAGACCCAGTACTTC. Protein product: CATSDPTSGRLETQYF.